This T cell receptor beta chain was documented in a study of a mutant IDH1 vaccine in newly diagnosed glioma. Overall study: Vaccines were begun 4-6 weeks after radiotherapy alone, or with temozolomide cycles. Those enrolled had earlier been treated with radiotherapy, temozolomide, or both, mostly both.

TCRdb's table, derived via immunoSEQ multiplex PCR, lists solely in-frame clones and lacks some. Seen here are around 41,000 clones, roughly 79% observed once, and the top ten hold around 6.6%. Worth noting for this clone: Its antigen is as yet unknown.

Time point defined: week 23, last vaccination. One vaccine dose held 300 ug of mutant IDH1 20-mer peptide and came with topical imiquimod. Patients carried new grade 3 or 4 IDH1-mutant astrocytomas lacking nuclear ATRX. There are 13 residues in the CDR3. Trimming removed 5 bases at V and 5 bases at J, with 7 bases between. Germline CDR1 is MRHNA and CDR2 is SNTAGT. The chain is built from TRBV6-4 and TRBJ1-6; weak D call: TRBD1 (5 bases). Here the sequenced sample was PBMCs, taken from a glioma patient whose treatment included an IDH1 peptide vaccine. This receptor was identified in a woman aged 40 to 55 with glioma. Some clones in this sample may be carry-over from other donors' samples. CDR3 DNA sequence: TGTGCCAGCAGTAGGGGAGATAATTCACCCCTCCACTTT. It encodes CASSRGDNSPLHF.